This T cell receptor beta chain emerged from a study of regulatory T cells in long-lasting Graves disease. The time point was: persistent/refractory GD, antithyroid drugs over 5 years with positive TRAb. RNA isolated from PBMCs was used to make the TCR library. The authors built TCR beta libraries using iRepertoire HTBI primers and Arm-PCR of CDR3 regions. MiXCR, run by TCRdb on the multiplex PCR reads, gives a single entry per CDR3 protein. The profile shows hundreds of thousands of distinct CDR3 sequences, about a fifth of them singletons. This CDR3 is built from 15 residues. V dropped 3 bases and J dropped 3 bases, with 14 bases sitting between them. The germline V gene encodes CDR1 PRHDT and CDR2 FYEKMQ (reference sequence).

J is TRBJ1-1 and V is TRBV13; TRBD1 might be the D (6 bases). This specimen was peripheral blood mononuclear cells (PBMCs), taken when the disease was refractory, from a patient treated with antithyroid drugs. The receptor's source is a female donor with Graves disease. CDR3 residues: CASSFYRERDTEAFF. CDR3 bases: TGTGCCAGCAGCTTTTACAGGGAGAGGGACACTGAAGCTTTCTTT.